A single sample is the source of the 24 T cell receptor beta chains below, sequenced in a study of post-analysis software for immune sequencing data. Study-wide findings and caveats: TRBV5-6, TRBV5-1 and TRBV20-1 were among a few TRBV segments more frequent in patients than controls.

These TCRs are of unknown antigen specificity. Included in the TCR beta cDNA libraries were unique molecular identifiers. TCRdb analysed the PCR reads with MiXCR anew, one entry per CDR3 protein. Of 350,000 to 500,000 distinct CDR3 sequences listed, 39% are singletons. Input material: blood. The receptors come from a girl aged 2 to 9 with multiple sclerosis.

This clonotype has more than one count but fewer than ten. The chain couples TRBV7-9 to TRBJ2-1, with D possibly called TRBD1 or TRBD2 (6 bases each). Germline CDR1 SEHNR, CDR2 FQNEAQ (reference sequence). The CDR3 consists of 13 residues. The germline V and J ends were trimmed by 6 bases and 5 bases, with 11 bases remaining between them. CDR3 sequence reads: CASSKGGNNEQFF. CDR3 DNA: TGTGCCAGCAGTAAAGGGGGGAACAATGAGCAGTTCTTC.

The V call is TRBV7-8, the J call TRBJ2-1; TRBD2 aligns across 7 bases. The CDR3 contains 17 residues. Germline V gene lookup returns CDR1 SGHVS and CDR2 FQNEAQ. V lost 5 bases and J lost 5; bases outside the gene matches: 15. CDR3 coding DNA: TGTGCCAGCAGCCCGAGACTTACTAGCGCCGGAAACAATGAGCAGTTCTTC. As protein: CASSPRLTSAGNNEQFF.

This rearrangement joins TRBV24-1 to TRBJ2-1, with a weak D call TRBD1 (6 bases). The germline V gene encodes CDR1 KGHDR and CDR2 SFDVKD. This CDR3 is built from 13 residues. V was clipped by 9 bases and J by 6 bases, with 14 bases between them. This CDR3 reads CATQGPGANEQFF. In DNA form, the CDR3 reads TGTGCCACCCAGGGTCCAGGGGCCAATGAGCAGTTCTTC.

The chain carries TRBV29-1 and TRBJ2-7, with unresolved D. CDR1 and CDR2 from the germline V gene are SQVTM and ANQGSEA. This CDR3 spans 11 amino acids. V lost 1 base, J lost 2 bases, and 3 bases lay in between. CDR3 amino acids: CSVEGAYEQYF. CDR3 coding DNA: TGCAGCGTTGAAGGGGCCTACGAGCAGTACTTC.

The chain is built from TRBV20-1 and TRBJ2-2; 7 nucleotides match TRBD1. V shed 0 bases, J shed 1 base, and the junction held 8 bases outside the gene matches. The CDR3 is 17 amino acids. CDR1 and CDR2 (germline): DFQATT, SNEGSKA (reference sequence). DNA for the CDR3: TGCAGTGCTAGAGATCTTAACAGACAGGGGAACACCGGGGAGCTGTTTTTT. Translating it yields CSARDLNRQGNTGELFF.

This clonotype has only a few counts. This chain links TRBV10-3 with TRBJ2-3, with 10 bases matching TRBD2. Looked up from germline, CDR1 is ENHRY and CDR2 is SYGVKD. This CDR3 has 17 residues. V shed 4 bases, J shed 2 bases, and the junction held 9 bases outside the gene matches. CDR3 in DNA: TGTGCCATCAGTGCCCCTAGCGGGAGATTCTTCACAGATACGCAGTATTTT. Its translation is CAISAPSGRFFTDTQYF.

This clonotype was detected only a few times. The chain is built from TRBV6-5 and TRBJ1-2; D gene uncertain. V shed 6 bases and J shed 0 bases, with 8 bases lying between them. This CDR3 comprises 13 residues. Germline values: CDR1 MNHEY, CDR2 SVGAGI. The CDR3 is CASRVPANYGYTF. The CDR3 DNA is TGTGCCAGCAGAGTACCTGCTAACTATGGCTACACCTTC.

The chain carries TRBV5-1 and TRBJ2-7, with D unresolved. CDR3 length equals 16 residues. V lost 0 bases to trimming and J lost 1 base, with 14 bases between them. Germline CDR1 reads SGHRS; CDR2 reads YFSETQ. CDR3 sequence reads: CASSLDVLLQSYEQYF. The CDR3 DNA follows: TGCGCCAGCAGCTTGGATGTCCTTTTGCAATCCTACGAGCAGTACTTC.

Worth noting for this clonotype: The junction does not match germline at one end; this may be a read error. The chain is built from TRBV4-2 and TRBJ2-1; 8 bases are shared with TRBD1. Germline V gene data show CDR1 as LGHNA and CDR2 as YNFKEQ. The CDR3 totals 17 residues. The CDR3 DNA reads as TGTGCCAGCAGCCAAGGACTAGGGACAGGACCCTACAGTGAGCAGTTCTTC. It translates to CASSQGLGTGPYSEQFF.

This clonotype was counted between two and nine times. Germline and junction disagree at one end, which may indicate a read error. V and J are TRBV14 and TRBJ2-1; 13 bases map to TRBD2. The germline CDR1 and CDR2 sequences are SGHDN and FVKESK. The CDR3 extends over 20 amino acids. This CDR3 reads CAGSRIPGLAGRGTYNEQFF. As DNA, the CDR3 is TGTGCCGGCAGCCGCATCCCGGGACTAGCGGGAAGAGGGACCTACAATGAGCAGTTCTTC.

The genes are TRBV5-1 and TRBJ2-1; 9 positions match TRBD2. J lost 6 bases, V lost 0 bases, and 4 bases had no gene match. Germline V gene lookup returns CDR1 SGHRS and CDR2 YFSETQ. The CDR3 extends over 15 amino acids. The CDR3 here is CASSLALAGSNEQFF. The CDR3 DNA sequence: TGCGCCAGCAGCTTGGCGCTAGCGGGGTCCAATGAGCAGTTCTTC.

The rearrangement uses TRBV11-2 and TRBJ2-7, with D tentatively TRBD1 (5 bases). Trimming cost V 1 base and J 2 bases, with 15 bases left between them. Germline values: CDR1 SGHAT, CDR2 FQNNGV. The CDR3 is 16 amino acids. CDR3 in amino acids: CASSLVFSPGTYEQYF. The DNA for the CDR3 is TGTGCCAGCAGCTTAGTTTTCAGCCCAGGGACCTACGAGCAGTACTTC. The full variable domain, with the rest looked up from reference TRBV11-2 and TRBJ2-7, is EAGVAQSPRYKIIEKRQSVAFWCNPISGHATLYWYQQILGQGPKLLIQFQNNGVVDDSQLPKDRFSAERLKGVDSTLKIQPAKLEDSAVYLCASSLVFSPGTYEQYFGPGTRLTVT.

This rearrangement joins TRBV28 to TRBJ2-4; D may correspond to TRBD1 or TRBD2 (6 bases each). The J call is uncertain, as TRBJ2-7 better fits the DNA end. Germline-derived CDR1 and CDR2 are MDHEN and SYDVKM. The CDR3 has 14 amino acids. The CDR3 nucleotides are TGTGCCAGCTACTACCGGGGGCAGCCCTACGAGCAGTACTTC. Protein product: CASYYRGQPYEQYF.

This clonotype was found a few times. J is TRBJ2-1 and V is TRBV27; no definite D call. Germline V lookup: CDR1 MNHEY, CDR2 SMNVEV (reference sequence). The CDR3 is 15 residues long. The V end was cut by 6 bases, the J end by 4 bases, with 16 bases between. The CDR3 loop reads CASRGWAGTYNEQFF. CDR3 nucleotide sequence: TGTGCCAGCAGGGGGTGGGCAGGTACTTACAATGAGCAGTTCTTC.

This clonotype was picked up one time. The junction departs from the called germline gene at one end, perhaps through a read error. The CDR3, as DNA: TGTGCCAGCGGCTTAGAGGTGGGAGGTGGGTACGAGCAGTACTTC. Translated, it gives CASGLEVGGGYEQYF. The V gene is TRBV7-2, the J gene TRBJ2-7; D is possibly TRBD2 (6 bases). The germline V gene encodes CDR1 SGHTA and CDR2 FQGNSA. The CDR3 is 15 residues long.

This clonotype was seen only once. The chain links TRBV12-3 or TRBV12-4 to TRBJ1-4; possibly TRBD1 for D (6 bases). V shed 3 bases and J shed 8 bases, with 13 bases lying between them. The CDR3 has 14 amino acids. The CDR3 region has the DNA TGTGCCAGCAGTTTGAGGTCGGGGGGCGAAAAACTGTTTTTT. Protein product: CASSLRSGGEKLFF.

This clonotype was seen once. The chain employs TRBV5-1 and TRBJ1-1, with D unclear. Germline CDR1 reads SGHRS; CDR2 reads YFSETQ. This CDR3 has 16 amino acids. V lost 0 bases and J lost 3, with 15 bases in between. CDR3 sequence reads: CASSLGTGSRDTEAFF. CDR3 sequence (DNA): TGCGCCAGCAGCTTGGGAACTGGATCAAGGGACACTGAAGCTTTCTTT.

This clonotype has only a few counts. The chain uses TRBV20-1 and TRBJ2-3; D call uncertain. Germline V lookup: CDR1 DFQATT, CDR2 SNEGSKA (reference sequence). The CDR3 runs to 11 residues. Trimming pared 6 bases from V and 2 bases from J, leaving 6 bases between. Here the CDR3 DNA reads TGCAGTGCCCCGATCACAGATACGCAGTATTTT. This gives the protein CSAPITDTQYF.

CDR3 sequence: CASRIRGTDTQYF. The CDR3 DNA reads as TGTGCCAGCAGAATTAGGGGTACAGATACGCAGTATTTT. The V gene is TRBV6-6, the J gene TRBJ2-3, with TRBD1 as a possible D gene (5 bases). The CDR3 runs to 13 residues. V lost 6 bases and J lost 3, with 10 bases in between. Germline V lookup: CDR1 MNHNY, CDR2 SVGAGI (reference sequence).

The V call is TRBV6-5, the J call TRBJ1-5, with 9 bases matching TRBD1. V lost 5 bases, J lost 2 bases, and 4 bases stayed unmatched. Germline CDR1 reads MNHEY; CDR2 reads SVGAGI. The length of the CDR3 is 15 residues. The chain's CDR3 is CASSKDRGGNQPQHF. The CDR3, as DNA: TGTGCCAGCAGTAAGGACAGGGGCGGCAATCAGCCCCAGCATTTT.

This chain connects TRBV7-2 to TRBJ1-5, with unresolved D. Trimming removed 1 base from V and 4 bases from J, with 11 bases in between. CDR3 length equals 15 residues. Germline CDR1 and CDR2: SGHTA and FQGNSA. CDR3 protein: CASSLGGFANQPQHF. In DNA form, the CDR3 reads TGTGCCAGCAGCTTAGGAGGGTTCGCTAATCAGCCCCAGCATTTT.

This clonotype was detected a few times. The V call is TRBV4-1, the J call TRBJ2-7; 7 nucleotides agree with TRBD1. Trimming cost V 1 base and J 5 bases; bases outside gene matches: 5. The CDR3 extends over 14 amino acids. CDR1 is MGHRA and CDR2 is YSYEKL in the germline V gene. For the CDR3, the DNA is TGCGCCAGCAGCCAAGTGAAGGGGGCCCACGAGCAGTACTTC. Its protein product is CASSQVKGAHEQYF.

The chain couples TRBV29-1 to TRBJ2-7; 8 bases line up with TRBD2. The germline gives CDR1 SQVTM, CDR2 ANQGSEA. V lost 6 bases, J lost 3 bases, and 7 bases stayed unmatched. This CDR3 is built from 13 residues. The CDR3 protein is CSVSGLGIYEQYF. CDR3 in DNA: TGCAGCGTATCGGGACTAGGCATCTACGAGCAGTACTTC.

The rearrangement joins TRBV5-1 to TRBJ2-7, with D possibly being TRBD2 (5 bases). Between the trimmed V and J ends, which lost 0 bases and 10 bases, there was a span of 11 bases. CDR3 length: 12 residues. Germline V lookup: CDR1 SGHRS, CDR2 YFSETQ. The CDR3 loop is CASSLEGDFQYF. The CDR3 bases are TGCGCCAGCAGCTTGGAGGGAGACTTTCAGTACTTC.